This is a list of T cell receptor beta chains from one sample in a study of blood T cells in healthy people across ages. A single record per CDR3 protein comes from TCRdb applying MiXCR to the 5' RACE reads. There are over 600,000 distinct CDR3 sequences in the sample; around half occur only once, and 15% to 20% lies in the top ten. Specimen: blood. The receptors were sampled from a man older than 75 in good health. The CDR3 runs from the conserved cysteine through the conserved F or W. The order of the fields is CDR3 length, J gene, D gene, clone size, V gene, CDR3 DNA, CDR3 protein. A D gene is named only where the DNA matches it firmly. Rows give clone size only sometimes, using once, few, many, or a class for an expanded clone.

>16|TRBJ2-5|NA|NA|TRBV21-1
TGTGCCAGCAGCAATACGCACCACCCTAAAGAAGAGACCCAGTACTTC
CASSNTHHPKEETQYF
>13|TRBJ2-5|TRBD1|NA|TRBV28
TGTGCCAGCAGTTTGCAGGGGGCTAAAGAGCAGTACTTC
CASSLQGAKEQYF
>16|TRBJ1-5|NA|NA|TRBV27
TGTGCCAGCAGGAAACAGGGAGGGGGGAGCAATCAGCCCCAGCATTTT
CASRKQGGGSNQPQHF
>13|TRBJ1-6|NA|NA|TRBV6-2/TRBV6-3
TGTGCCAGCAGTTACGGACCATCATTACCCCTCCACTTT
CASSYGPSLPLHF
>15|TRBJ2-7|NA|few|TRBV27
TGTGCCAGCACCTCTTACCAGGGGGGAGCCTACGAGCAGTACTTC
CASTSYQGGAYEQYF
>13|TRBJ1-2|TRBD1|NA|TRBV20-1
TGCAGTGCCCATCAGGGGGCGGACTATGGCTACACCTTC
CSAHQGADYGYTF
>15|TRBJ2-1|NA|NA|TRBV5-1
TGCGCCAGCAGTCAGGGGGGGTTCTTACGAGATGAGCAGTTCTTC
CASSQGGFLRDEQFF
>15|TRBJ2-2|TRBD2|NA|TRBV10-3
TGTGCCATCAGTGAGGGGACTAGCGGGTCCGGGGAGCTGTTTTTT
CAISEGTSGSGELFF
>16|TRBJ2-7|NA|NA|TRBV12-3/TRBV12-4
TGTGCCAGCAGGAGGACCGGGAAAAACAACGCCTACGAGCAGTACTTC
CASRRTGKNNAYEQYF
>16|TRBJ2-1|TRBD2|few|TRBV15
TGTGCCACCAGCAACAGAAGACTAGCGGGAAACAATGAGCAGTTCTTC
CATSNRRLAGNNEQFF
>12|TRBJ2-5|NA|few|TRBV20-1
TGCAGTGCCCGACTCGGATCCGAGACCCAGTACTTC
CSARLGSETQYF
>14|TRBJ2-7|TRBD1|few|TRBV5-1
TGCGCCAGCAGCGCCCGGACAGGGGGCTACGAGCAGTACTTC
CASSARTGGYEQYF
>14|TRBJ2-7|NA|NA|TRBV2
TGTGCCAGCAGTCGGGACGGAGGAGCCTACGAGCAGTACTTC
CASSRDGGAYEQYF
>17|TRBJ2-1|NA|NA|TRBV4-1
TGCGCCAGCAGCCCCGGTGGGAAGGGTAACTCCTACAATGAGCAGTTCTTC
CASSPGGKGNSYNEQFF
>16|TRBJ2-1|TRBD2|once|TRBV11-3
TGTGCCAGCAGCCTGGGGCGGGGGGCCTCCTACAATGAGCAGTTCTTC
CASSLGRGASYNEQFF
>12|TRBJ2-1|TRBD2|NA|TRBV27
TGTGCCAGCAGTTCCTCACTAGCGAATCTGTTCTTC
CASSSSLANLFF
>16|TRBJ2-3|NA|NA|TRBV6-6
TGTGCCAGCAGATACTCGAAGGACGGCCACACAGATACGCAGTATTTT
CASRYSKDGHTDTQYF
>15|TRBJ1-5|TRBD1|few|TRBV4-2
TGTGCCAGCAGCCAGGGACAGGTCGAGGTTCAGCCCCGGCATTTT
CASSQGQVEVQPRHF
>14|TRBJ2-2|NA|NA|TRBV13
TGTGCCAGCAGCTACTGGACGGACACCGGGGAGCTGTTTTTT
CASSYWTDTGELFF
>17|TRBJ2-7|TRBD2|NA|TRBV29-1
TGCAGCGTTGACAATGTACGGGGGACTAGCTCCTACAATGAGCAGTACTTC
CSVDNVRGTSSYNEQYF
>19|TRBJ2-7|TRBD2|NA|TRBV12-3/TRBV12-4
TGTGCCAGCAGTTTTGAGGGGACTAGCGGGCGAAGCTCCTACAATGAGCAGTACTTC
CASSFEGTSGRSSYNEQYF
>14|TRBJ2-3|NA|many|TRBV7-2
TGTGCCAGCAGCTTAGGCAGGGACTCAGATACGCAGTATTTT
CASSLGRDSDTQYF
>14|TRBJ1-4|NA|few|TRBV5-1
TGCGCCAGCAGCGCGGACAGTTTGACTGAAAAACTGTTTTTT
CASSADSLTEKLFF
>12|TRBJ2-1|NA|NA|TRBV2
TGTGCCAGCAGCTACAGTGGGGATGAGCAGTTCTTC
CASSYSGDEQFF
>18|TRBJ1-1|NA|NA|TRBV11-3
TGTGCCAGCAGCTTAGATCTGAGAGACCCAAGGCAGGGTGGTGAAGCTTTCTTT
CASSLDLRDPRQGGEAFF